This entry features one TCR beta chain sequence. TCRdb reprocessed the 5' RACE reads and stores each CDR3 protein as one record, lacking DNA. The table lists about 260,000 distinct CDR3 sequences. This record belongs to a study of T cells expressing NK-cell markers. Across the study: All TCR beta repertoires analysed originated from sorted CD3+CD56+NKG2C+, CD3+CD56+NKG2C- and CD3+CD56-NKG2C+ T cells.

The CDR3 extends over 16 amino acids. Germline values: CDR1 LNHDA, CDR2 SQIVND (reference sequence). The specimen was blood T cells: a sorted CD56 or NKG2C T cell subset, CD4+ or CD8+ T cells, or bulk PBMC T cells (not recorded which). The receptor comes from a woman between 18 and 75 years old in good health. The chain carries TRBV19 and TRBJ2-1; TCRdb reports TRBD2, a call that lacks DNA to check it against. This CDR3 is CASSIDRTSGYNEQFF.